This T cell receptor (beta chain) was recorded in a study of cytomegalovirus exposure and HLA in healthy donors. In the PCR, 60 Vbeta and 13 Jbeta primers were used. Generated by immunoSEQ multiplex PCR, the TCRdb table keeps only in-frame clones and is missing some. The sample carries fewer than 100,000 clones, roughly 80% recorded once. Germline V gives CDR1 LNHNV, CDR2 YYDKDF (reference sequence). The CDR3 has 16 amino acids. V was pared by 2 bases and J by 2 bases, with 13 bases between. This chain joins TRBV15 and TRBJ1-3, with a tentative D call TRBD1 (5 bases). The sample was PBMCs. The receptor was isolated from a man aged 55 to 70 in good health and CMV-seropositive. The CDR3: CATSRKRGAAGNTIYF. Written as DNA, the CDR3 is TGTGCCACCAGCAGAAAAAGGGGCGCGGCTGGAAACACCATATATTTT. Supplemented by reference TRBV15 and TRBJ1-3, the full variable domain reads DAMVIQNPRYQVTQFGKPVTLSCSQTLNHNVMYWYQQKSSQAPKLLFHYYDKDFNNEADTPDNFQSRRPNTSFCFLDIRSPGLGDTAMYLCATSRKRGAAGNTIYFGEGSWLTVV.